This T cell receptor (beta chain) was profiled in a study of patients and donors after allogeneic stem cell transplantation. TCRdb passed the RT-PCR reads through MiXCR, listing each CDR3 protein once. In the table there are under 200,000 distinct CDR3 sequences, 30% of which are singletons. The sequence was obtained from a human donor who was either an allogeneic HSCT recipient or a stem cell or donor lymphocyte infusion donor (not recorded which). It is not recorded whose cells these are; they may come from a transplant donor. Input material: blood, either unsorted or a sorted T cell fraction (not recorded which).

CDR3 sequence: CASSSGETQYF. The CDR3 region has the DNA TGTGCCAGCAGTTCTGGAGAGACCCAGTACTTC. The chain recombines TRBV12-3 or TRBV12-4 with TRBJ2-5; no firm D call. Trimming removed 4 bases at V and 4 bases at J, with 4 bases between. This CDR3 region has 11 residues.